The clone carrying this T cell receptor (beta chain) was counted between two and nine times. Germline CDR1 DFQATT, CDR2 SNEGSKA (reference sequence). The trim removed 4 bases at V and 9 bases at J, leaving 9 bases unmatched. CDR3 length: 16 amino acids. TCRdb re-called the RT-PCR reads through MiXCR, storing one row per CDR3 protein. The repertoire holds fewer than 800,000 distinct CDR3 sequences, with 12% to 15% as singletons. The rearrangement uses TRBV20-1 and TRBJ2-1; 16 bases align to TRBD2. This clonotype was obtained from a female donor in good health, serving as a healthy control. Sequences were obtained from memory CD4+ T cells from blood. CDR3 residues: CSAKGGGLAGGFEQFF. The CDR3 DNA sequence: TGCAGTGCTAAAGGGGGGGGACTAGCGGGAGGGTTTGAGCAGTTCTTC.